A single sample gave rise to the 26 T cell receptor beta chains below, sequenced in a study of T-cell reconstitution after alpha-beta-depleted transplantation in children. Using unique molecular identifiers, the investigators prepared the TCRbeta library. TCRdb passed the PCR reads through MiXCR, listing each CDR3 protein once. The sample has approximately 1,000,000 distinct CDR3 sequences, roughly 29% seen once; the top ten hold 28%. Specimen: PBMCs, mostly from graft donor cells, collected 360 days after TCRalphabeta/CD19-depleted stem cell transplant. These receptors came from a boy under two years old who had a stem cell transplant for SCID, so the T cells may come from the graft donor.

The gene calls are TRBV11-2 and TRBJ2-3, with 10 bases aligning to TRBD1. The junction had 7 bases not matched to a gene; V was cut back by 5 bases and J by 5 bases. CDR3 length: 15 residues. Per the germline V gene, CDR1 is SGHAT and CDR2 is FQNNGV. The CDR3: CASSRGTGVGDTQYF. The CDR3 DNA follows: TGTGCCAGCAGCCGCGGGACAGGGGTTGGAGATACGCAGTATTTT. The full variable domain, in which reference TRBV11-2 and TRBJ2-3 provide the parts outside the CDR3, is EAGVAQSPRYKIIEKRQSVAFWCNPISGHATLYWYQQILGQGPKLLIQFQNNGVVDDSQLPKDRFSAERLKGVDSTLKIQPAKLEDSAVYLCASSRGTGVGDTQYFGPGTRLTVL.

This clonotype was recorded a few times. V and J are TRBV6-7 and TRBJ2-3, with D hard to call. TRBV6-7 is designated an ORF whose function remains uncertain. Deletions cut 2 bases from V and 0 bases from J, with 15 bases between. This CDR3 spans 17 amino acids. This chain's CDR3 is CASSYPNPRDSTDTQYF. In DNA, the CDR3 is TGTGCCAGCAGTTACCCTAACCCTAGGGATAGCACAGATACGCAGTATTTT.

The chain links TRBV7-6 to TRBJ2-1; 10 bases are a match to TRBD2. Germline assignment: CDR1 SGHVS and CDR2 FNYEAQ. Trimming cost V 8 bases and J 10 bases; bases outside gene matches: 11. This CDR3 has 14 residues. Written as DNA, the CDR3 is TGTGCCAGCTCTTGGAGCGGGGGGGCGGGGGAGCAGTTCTTC. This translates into CASSWSGGAGEQFF.

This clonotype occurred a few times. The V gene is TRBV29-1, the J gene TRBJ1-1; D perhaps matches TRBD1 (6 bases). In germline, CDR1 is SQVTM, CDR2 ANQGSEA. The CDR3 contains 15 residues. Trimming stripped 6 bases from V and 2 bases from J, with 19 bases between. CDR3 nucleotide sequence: TGCAGCGTAACATTAAAACAGGGATTAAACACTGAAGCTTTCTTT. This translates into CSVTLKQGLNTEAFF.

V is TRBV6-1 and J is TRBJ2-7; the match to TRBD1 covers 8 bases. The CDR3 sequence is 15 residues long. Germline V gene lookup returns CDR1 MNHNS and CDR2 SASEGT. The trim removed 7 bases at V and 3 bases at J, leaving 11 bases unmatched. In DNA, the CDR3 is TGTGCCAGCAAAAACTCAGGGGGCAACCTCTACGAGCAGTACTTC. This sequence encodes CASKNSGGNLYEQYF.

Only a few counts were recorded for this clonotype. CDR3 residues: CASSDWTGVRDTQYF. CDR3 in DNA: TGTGCCAGCAGTGACTGGACAGGCGTAAGAGATACGCAGTATTTT. V is TRBV6-1 and J is TRBJ2-3; 7 nucleotides line up with TRBD1. This CDR3 has 15 residues. The germline gives CDR1 MNHNS, CDR2 SASEGT. J was trimmed by 5 bases and V by 3 bases; bases with no gene match: 8.

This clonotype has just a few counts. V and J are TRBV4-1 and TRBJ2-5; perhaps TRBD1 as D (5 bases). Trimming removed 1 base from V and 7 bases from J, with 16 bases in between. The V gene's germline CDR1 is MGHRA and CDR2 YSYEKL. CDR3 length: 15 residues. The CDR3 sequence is CASSQGRQSLGTQYF. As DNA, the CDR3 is TGCGCCAGCAGCCAAGGCAGACAGAGCCTAGGGACCCAGTACTTC.

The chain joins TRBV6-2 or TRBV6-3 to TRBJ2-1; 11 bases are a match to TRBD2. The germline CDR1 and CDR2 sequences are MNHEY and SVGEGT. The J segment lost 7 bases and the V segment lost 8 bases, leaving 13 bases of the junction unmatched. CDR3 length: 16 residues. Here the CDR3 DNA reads TGTGCCAGCTTACTAGCGGGGGCCTCCGAGGAAAATGAGCAGTTCTTC. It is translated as CASLLAGASEENEQFF.

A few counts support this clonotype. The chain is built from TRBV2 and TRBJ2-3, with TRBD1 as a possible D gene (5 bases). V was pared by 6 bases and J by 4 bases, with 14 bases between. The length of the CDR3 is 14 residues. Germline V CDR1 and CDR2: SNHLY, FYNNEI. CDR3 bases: TGTGCCAGCAGGCCAGGGCAGTACTCAGATACGCAGTATTTT. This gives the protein CASRPGQYSDTQYF.

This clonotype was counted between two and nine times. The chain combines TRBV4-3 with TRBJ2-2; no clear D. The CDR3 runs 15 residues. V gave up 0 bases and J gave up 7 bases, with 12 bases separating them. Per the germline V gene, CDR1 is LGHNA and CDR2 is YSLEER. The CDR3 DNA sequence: TGCGCCAGCAGCCAAGATCCTTTATGGGGCGGGGAGCTGTTTTTT. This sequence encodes CASSQDPLWGGELFF.

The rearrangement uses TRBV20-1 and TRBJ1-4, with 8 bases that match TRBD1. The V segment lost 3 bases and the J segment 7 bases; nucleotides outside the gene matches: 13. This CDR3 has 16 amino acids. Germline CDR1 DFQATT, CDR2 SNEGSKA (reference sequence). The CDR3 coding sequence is TGCAGTGCTAGGGCCTTCGCCGGGACAGGACTTGAAAAACTGTTTTTT. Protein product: CSARAFAGTGLEKLFF.

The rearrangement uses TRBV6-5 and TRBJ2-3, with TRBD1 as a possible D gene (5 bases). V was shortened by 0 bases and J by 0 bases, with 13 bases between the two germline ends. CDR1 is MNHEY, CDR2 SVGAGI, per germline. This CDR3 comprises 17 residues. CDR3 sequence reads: CASSYSGLGSSTDTQYF. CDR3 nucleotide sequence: TGTGCCAGCAGTTACTCGGGGCTGGGATCTAGCACAGATACGCAGTATTTT.

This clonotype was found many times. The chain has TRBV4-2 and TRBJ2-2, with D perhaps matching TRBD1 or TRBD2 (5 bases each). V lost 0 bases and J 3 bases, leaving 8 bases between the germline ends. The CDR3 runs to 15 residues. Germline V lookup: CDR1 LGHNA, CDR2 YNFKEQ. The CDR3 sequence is CASSQEGVDTGELFF. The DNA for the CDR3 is TGTGCCAGCAGCCAAGAGGGGGTGGACACCGGGGAGCTGTTTTTT.

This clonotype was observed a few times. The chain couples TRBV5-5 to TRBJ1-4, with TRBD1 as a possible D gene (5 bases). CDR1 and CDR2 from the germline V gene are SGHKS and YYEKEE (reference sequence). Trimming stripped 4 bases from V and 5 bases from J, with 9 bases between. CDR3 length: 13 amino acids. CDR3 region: CASSLGQNEKLFF. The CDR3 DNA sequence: TGTGCCAGCAGCCTCGGACAAAATGAAAAACTGTTTTTT.

The CDR3, as DNA: TGTGCCAGCAGCCAAGTGCAGGGACTTGAGCAGTACTTC. This encodes CASSQVQGLEQYF. The gene calls are TRBV4-2 and TRBJ2-7; TRBD2 is a possible D gene (6 bases). The ends were cut back, 1 base at V and 7 bases at J, with 11 bases in the middle. The CDR3 contains 13 residues. Germline CDR1 LGHNA, CDR2 YNFKEQ.

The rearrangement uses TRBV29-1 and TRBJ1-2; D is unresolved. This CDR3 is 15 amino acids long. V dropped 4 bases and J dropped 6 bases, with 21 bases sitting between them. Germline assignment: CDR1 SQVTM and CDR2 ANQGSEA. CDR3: CSVAEYWEDKDGYTF. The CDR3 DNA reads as TGCAGCGTTGCAGAATATTGGGAGGATAAGGATGGCTACACCTTC.

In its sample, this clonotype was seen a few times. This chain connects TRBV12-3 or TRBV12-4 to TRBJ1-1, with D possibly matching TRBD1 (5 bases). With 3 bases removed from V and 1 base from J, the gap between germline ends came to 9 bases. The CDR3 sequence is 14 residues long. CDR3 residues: CASSFGAANTEAFF. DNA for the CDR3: TGTGCCAGCAGTTTCGGGGCAGCGAACACTGAAGCTTTCTTT.

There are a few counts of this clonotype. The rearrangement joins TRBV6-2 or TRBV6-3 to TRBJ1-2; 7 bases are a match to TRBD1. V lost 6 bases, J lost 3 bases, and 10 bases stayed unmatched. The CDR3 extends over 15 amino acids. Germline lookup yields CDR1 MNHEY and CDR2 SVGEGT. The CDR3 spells CASSNSGTVYYGYTF. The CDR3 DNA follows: TGTGCCAGCAGCAACTCCGGGACAGTCTACTATGGCTACACCTTC.

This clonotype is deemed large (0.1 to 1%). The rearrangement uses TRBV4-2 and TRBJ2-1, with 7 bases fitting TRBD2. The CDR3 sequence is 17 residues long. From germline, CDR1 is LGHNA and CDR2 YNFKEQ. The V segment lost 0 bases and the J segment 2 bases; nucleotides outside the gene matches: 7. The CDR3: CASSQEEASGAYNEQFF. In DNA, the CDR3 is TGTGCCAGCAGCCAAGAGGAGGCTAGCGGAGCCTACAATGAGCAGTTCTTC.

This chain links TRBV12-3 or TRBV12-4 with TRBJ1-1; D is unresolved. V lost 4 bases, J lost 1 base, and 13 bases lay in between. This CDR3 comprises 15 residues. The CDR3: CASSSPGPQNTEAFF. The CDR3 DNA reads TGTGCCAGCAGTTCCCCCGGACCGCAGAACACTGAAGCTTTCTTT.

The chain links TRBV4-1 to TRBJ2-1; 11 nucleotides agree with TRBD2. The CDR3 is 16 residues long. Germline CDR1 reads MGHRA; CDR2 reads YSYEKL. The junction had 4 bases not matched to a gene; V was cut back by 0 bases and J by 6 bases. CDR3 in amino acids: CASSQEVAGGRNEQFF. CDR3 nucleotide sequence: TGCGCCAGCAGCCAAGAGGTAGCGGGGGGGCGCAATGAGCAGTTCTTC.

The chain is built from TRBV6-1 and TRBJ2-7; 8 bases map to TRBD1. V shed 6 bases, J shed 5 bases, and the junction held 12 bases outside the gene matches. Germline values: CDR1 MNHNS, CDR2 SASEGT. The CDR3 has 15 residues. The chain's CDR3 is CASRDPGTGVHEQYF. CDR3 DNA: TGTGCCAGCAGGGACCCCGGGACAGGAGTTCACGAGCAGTACTTC.

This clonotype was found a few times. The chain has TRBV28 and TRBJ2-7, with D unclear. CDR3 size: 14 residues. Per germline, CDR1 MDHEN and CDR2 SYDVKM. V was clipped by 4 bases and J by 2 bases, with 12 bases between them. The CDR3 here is CASSSPSLPYEQYF. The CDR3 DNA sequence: TGTGCCAGCAGTTCCCCAAGTTTGCCCTACGAGCAGTACTTC.

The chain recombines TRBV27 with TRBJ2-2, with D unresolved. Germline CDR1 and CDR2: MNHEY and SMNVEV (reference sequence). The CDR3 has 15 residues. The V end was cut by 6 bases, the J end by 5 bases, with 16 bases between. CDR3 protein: CASRTWGSRTGELFF. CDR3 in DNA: TGTGCCAGCAGGACGTGGGGTAGTAGGACCGGGGAGCTGTTTTTT.

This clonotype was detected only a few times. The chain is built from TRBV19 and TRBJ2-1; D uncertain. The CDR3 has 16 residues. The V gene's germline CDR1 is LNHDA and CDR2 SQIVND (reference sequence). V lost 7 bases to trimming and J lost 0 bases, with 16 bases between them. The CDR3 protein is CASTVGPWSSYNEQFF. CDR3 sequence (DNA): TGTGCCAGTACCGTAGGACCGTGGAGCTCCTACAATGAGCAGTTCTTC.

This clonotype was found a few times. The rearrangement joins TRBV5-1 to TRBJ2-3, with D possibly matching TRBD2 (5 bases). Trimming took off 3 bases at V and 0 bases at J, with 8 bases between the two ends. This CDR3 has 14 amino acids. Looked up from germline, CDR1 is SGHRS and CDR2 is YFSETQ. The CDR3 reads CASSSGESTDTQYF. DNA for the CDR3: TGCGCCAGCAGCTCCGGGGAAAGCACAGATACGCAGTATTTT. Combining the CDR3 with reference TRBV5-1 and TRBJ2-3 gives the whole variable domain KAGVTQTPRYLIKTRGQQVTLSCSPISGHRSVSWYQQTPGQGLQFLFEYFSETQRNKGNFPGRFSGRQFSNSRSEMNVSTLELGDSALYLCASSSGESTDTQYFGPGTRLTVL.